The 31 T cell receptor beta chains below were found in one sample sequenced in a study of cytomegalovirus exposure and HLA in healthy donors. Use of 60 Vbeta and 13 Jbeta primers characterized the PCR. Using immunoSEQ multiplex PCR, the repertoire was profiled, and TCRdb retains in-frame clones only, with some absent. This sample's table has tens of thousands of clones. The material sequenced was PBMCs. The receptors were gathered from a female donor in good health and CMV-seronegative.

The chain uses TRBV29-1 and TRBJ2-3, with D tentatively TRBD1 (6 bases). V lost 5 bases, J lost 1 base, and 16 bases lay in between. Germline lookup yields CDR1 SQVTM and CDR2 ANQGSEA. The CDR3 is 15 residues long. CDR3 DNA sequence: TGCAGCGTTCACACAGGGACGACGGGCACAGATACGCAGTATTTT. Translated, it gives CSVHTGTTGTDTQYF.

The chain carries TRBV28 and TRBJ2-6, with D perhaps matching TRBD1 (6 bases). The CDR3 contains 15 residues. The V gene's germline CDR1 is MDHEN and CDR2 SYDVKM. The V end was cut by 5 bases, the J end by 2 bases, with 10 bases between. The CDR3: CASSLPGAGANVLTF. The CDR3 nucleotides are TGTGCCAGCAGTCTCCCAGGGGCTGGGGCCAACGTCCTGACTTTC.

The chain couples TRBV2 to TRBJ1-2; D is uncertain. Trimming removed 1 base at V and 3 bases at J, with 12 bases between. This CDR3 contains 15 residues. Germline V lookup: CDR1 SNHLY, CDR2 FYNNEI. The CDR3 region has the DNA TGTGCCAGCAGTGAAGGTAGCGGATTGGACTATGGCTACACCTTC. It specifies CASSEGSGLDYGYTF.

This chain connects TRBV29-1 to TRBJ1-3; tentative D call: TRBD1 (6 bases). The V gene lost 3 bases and the J gene lost 4 bases, with 10 bases spanning the gap. There are 13 residues in the CDR3. Germline V gene data show CDR1 as SQVTM and CDR2 as ANQGSEA. The CDR3 bases are TGCAGCGTTGACGTCCAGGGGGGAAACACCATATATTTT. Its protein product is CSVDVQGGNTIYF.

The chain is built from TRBV7-2 and TRBJ1-6; 8 nucleotides agree with TRBD1. J gave up 6 bases and V 7 bases, and 8 bases lay outside the gene matches. In germline, CDR1 is SGHTA, CDR2 FQGNSA. The CDR3 spans 15 residues. The CDR3 reads CASKSGGPGNSPLHF. In DNA, the CDR3 is TGTGCCAGCAAATCAGGGGGCCCGGGTAATTCACCCCTCCACTTT.

The CDR3 sequence is CASSEPGTGGDGYTF. The CDR3 nucleotides are TGTGCCAGCAGTGAACCCGGGACAGGGGGCGACGGCTACACCTTC. The gene calls are TRBV6-1 and TRBJ1-2; the match to TRBD1 covers 12 bases. This CDR3 spans 15 amino acids. With V trimmed by 2 bases and J by 8 bases, 6 bases remained unmatched. Germline V lookup: CDR1 MNHNS, CDR2 SASEGT.

The rearrangement joins TRBV5-1 to TRBJ1-4, with 8 bases that match TRBD1. V lost 0 bases, J lost 5 bases, and 9 bases stayed unmatched. The CDR3 runs to 17 residues. Germline-derived CDR1 and CDR2 are SGHRS and YFSETQ. CDR3 amino acids: CASSLDWTGKGNEKLFF. The CDR3, as DNA: TGCGCCAGCAGCTTGGACTGGACAGGGAAAGGGAATGAAAAACTGTTTTTT.

This chain links TRBV6-5 with TRBJ1-6, with D possibly being TRBD1 (5 bases). Germline V CDR1 and CDR2: MNHEY, SVGAGI. Trimming removed 11 bases from V and 9 bases from J, with 17 bases in between. The CDR3 extends over 13 amino acids. The CDR3 spells CAGGESRLSPLHF. Written as DNA, the CDR3 is TGTGCCGGAGGGGAGAGCCGTCTTTCACCCCTCCACTTT.

The chain has TRBV13 and TRBJ2-7; weak D call: TRBD1 (5 bases). Trimming pared 4 bases from V and 6 bases from J, leaving 19 bases between. The germline V gene encodes CDR1 PRHDT and CDR2 FYEKMQ (reference sequence). The CDR3 runs 15 residues. The DNA for the CDR3 is TGTGCCAGCAGCTCCTGGACAAAGGGTGTTGGCGAGCAGTACTTC. Translation: CASSSWTKGVGEQYF.

CDR3 amino acids: CASSQDRESYEQYF. In DNA form, the CDR3 reads TGTGCCAGCAGCCAAGATCGGGAGTCCTACGAGCAGTACTTC. The chain carries TRBV4-2 and TRBJ2-7; D possibly corresponds to TRBD2 (6 bases). The germline V and J ends were trimmed by 0 bases and 1 base, with 7 bases remaining between them. Germline values: CDR1 LGHNA, CDR2 YNFKEQ. The CDR3 totals 14 residues.

J is TRBJ1-2 and V is TRBV30; a weak D match, TRBD1 (6 bases). The CDR3 is 13 residues long. CDR1 is GTSNPN and CDR2 is SVGIG in the germline V gene (reference sequence). Deletions cut 3 bases from V and 6 bases from J, with 14 bases between. CDR3 region: CAWRTGPSNGYTF. The CDR3 bases are TGTGCCTGGAGGACAGGCCCCTCGAATGGCTACACCTTC.

V gene TRBV29-1 combines with J gene TRBJ1-1, with D uncertain. Germline V gene data show CDR1 as SQVTM and CDR2 as ANQGSEA. Trimming shortened V by 7 bases and J by 4 bases, and 16 bases separated the two germline ends. CDR3 size: 13 residues. The CDR3 DNA is TGCAGCGCCGTGACGAACTCAGGCACTGAAGCTTTCTTT. It translates to CSAVTNSGTEAFF.

The V call is TRBV9, the J call TRBJ2-1, with a possible D match to TRBD2 (6 bases). The V end lost 7 bases, the J end lost 9 bases, and 8 bases lay between the germline ends. This CDR3 is 10 amino acids long. The germline V gene encodes CDR1 SGDLS and CDR2 YYNGEE. The CDR3 bases are TGTGCCAGCGGGGGGACTGAGCAGTTCTTC. The encoded protein is CASGGTEQFF.

The rearrangement joins TRBV6-5 to TRBJ1-2, with TRBD1 matching over 7 bases. V dropped 2 bases and J dropped 8; count of bases not matched to a gene: 8. The CDR3 contains 14 residues. Germline lookup yields CDR1 MNHEY and CDR2 SVGAGI. CDR3 region: CASSYLQGIEGYTF. The CDR3, as DNA: TGTGCCAGCAGTTACCTACAGGGGATTGAGGGCTACACCTTC.

This chain connects TRBV6-1 to TRBJ2-7, with D perhaps matching TRBD1 (6 bases). V lost 5 bases and J lost 2, with 10 bases in between. The CDR3 is made up of 13 amino acids. The V gene's germline CDR1 is MNHNS and CDR2 SASEGT. This CDR3 is CASSLDRPYEQYF. CDR3 DNA: TGTGCCAGCAGTTTGGACAGACCCTACGAGCAGTACTTC.

The chain recombines TRBV19 with TRBJ2-1, with a tentative D call TRBD2 (6 bases). The CDR3 length is 16 residues. V gave up 0 bases and J gave up 2 bases, with 11 bases separating them. Per germline, CDR1 LNHDA and CDR2 SQIVND (reference sequence). The CDR3 loop reads CASSIEPREAYNEQFF. CDR3 in DNA: TGTGCCAGTAGTATAGAGCCCAGGGAGGCCTACAATGAGCAGTTCTTC. Variable domain in full (rest from reference TRBV19 and TRBJ2-1): DGGITQSPKYLFRKEGQNVTLSCEQNLNHDAMYWYRQDPGQGLRLIYYSQIVNDFQKGDIAEGYSVSREKKESFPLTVTSAQKNPTAFYLCASSIEPREAYNEQFFGPGTRLTVL.

The chain combines TRBV5-6 with TRBJ2-7; maybe TRBD1 (6 bases). From germline, CDR1 is SGHDT and CDR2 YYEEEE. The CDR3 length is 14 residues. With 4 bases removed from V and 3 bases from J, the gap between germline ends came to 14 bases. CDR3 nucleotides: TGTGCCAGCAGCCCGTCGACAGGATTCTACGAGCAGTACTTC. It is translated as CASSPSTGFYEQYF.

V is TRBV5-1 and J is TRBJ1-5; 7 positions agree with TRBD1. The CDR3 consists of 15 residues. The germline gives CDR1 SGHRS, CDR2 YFSETQ. J lost 0 bases, V lost 10 bases, and 10 bases had no gene match. In DNA form, the CDR3 reads TGCGCCTCTCGGATCACAGGGGATAGCAATCAGCCCCAGCATTTT. It is translated as CASRITGDSNQPQHF.

The rearrangement uses TRBV19 and TRBJ1-1; no reliable D call. V was clipped by 7 bases and J by 1 base, with 19 bases between them. The CDR3 contains 16 residues. CDR1 and CDR2 (germline): LNHDA, SQIVND (reference sequence). CDR3 loop: CASTIRPMLANTEAFF. CDR3 bases: TGTGCCAGTACCATCAGGCCGATGTTGGCGAACACTGAAGCTTTCTTT.

The rearrangement links TRBV18 to TRBJ2-7; 10 bases are shared with TRBD1. This CDR3 has 18 amino acids. J lost 5 bases, V lost 5 bases, and 18 bases had no gene match. Germline CDR1 KGHSH, CDR2 LQKENI. CDR3: CASSSGQGNTPRENEQYF. The CDR3 DNA follows: TGTGCCAGCTCATCGGGACAGGGGAATACGCCGCGGGAGAACGAGCAGTACTTC.

The V gene is TRBV9, the J gene TRBJ2-1, with 9 bases matching TRBD2. V lost 9 bases and J lost 8; bases outside the gene matches: 15. Germline V gene sequence: CDR1 SGDLS, CDR2 YYNGEE. The length of the CDR3 is 15 residues. CDR3 in amino acids: CATSPLAGHGYEQFF. CDR3 DNA sequence: TGTGCCACCTCGCCACTAGCGGGCCACGGTTATGAGCAGTTCTTC. Combining the CDR3 with reference TRBV9 and TRBJ2-1 gives the whole variable domain DSGVTQTPKHLITATGQRVTLRCSPRSGDLSVYWYQQSLDQGLQFLIQYYNGEERAKGNILERFSAQQFPDLHSELNLSSLELGDSALYFCATSPLAGHGYEQFFGPGTRLTVL.

In DNA, the CDR3 is TGTGCCAGCAGTGAAGCGGGAGTAAACCAAGAGACCCAGTACTTC. Protein sequence: CASSEAGVNQETQYF. The chain uses TRBV2 and TRBJ2-5, with D maybe TRBD2 (5 bases). The CDR3 sequence is 15 residues long. V was shortened by 0 bases and J by 0 bases, with 8 bases between the two germline ends. Per germline, CDR1 SNHLY and CDR2 FYNNEI. Full variable domain (remainder filled in from reference TRBV2 and TRBJ2-5): EPEVTQTPSHQVTQMGQEVILRCVPISNHLYFYWYRQILGQKVEFLVSFYNNEISEKSEIFDDQFSVERPDGSNFTLKIRSTKLEDSAMYFCASSEAGVNQETQYFGPGTRLLVL.

The genes are TRBV13 and TRBJ1-1; D is undetermined. The V end was cut by 8 bases, the J end by 1 base, with 8 bases between. The germline gives CDR1 PRHDT, CDR2 FYEKMQ (reference sequence). The CDR3 has 12 amino acids. This chain's CDR3 is CASRGGNTEAFF. The CDR3 DNA reads TGTGCCAGCCGCGGAGGGAACACTGAAGCTTTCTTT.

The chain employs TRBV4-1 and TRBJ2-3; D perhaps matches TRBD2 (5 bases). V was pared by 3 bases and J by 0 bases, with 19 bases between. Germline CDR1 reads MGHRA; CDR2 reads YSYEKL. The CDR3 runs to 18 residues. The CDR3 reads CASSQKDWSGPSTDTQYF. The CDR3 DNA reads TGCGCCAGCAGCCAGAAAGATTGGAGCGGACCTAGCACAGATACGCAGTATTTT.

This chain connects TRBV18 to TRBJ2-5; possibly TRBD2 for D (6 bases). The CDR3 has 14 amino acids. With 6 bases removed from V and 4 bases from J, the gap between germline ends came to 15 bases. CDR1 is KGHSH, CDR2 LQKENI, per germline. The CDR3 DNA reads as TGTGCCAGCTCCGTGACCGCGGAGGGAGAGACCCAGTACTTC. Its translation is CASSVTAEGETQYF.

J is TRBJ2-1 and V is TRBV6-1, with 8 bases lining up with TRBD2. V trimming: 5 bases; J trimming: 6 bases; junction bases outside the gene matches: 9. Germline CDR1 and CDR2: MNHNS and SASEGT. The length of the CDR3 is 15 residues. The CDR3 bases are TGTGCCAGCAGTCAACGGGGGGGCTGGCCCAATGAGCAGTTCTTC. Amino acid sequence: CASSQRGGWPNEQFF.

This chain uses TRBV18 with TRBJ2-3; no clear D. CDR3 size: 13 residues. V dropped 7 bases and J dropped 1 base, with 9 bases sitting between them. Germline V gene data show CDR1 as KGHSH and CDR2 as LQKENI. CDR3: CASCPRGTDTQYF. CDR3 bases: TGTGCCAGCTGCCCCCGCGGCACAGATACGCAGTATTTT.

Here the CDR3 reads CASSPDRTGDTEAFF. The CDR3 DNA is TGTGCCAGCTCACCAGATAGGACAGGGGACACTGAAGCTTTCTTT. This chain uses TRBV18 with TRBJ1-1, with 9 bases that match TRBD1. V lost 2 bases and J lost 3; bases outside the gene matches: 4. This CDR3 comprises 15 residues. CDR1 is KGHSH and CDR2 is LQKENI in the germline V gene.

The J gene is TRBJ2-1, the V gene TRBV6-5; 13 bases map to TRBD2. V trimming: 8 bases; J trimming: 5 bases; junction bases outside the gene matches: 3. Germline loops: CDR1 MNHEY, CDR2 SVGAGI. The CDR3 is 14 amino acids. In DNA form, the CDR3 reads TGTGCCAGCTCCACTAGCGGGGGGGACAATGAGCAGTTCTTC. Residues: CASSTSGGDNEQFF.

J is TRBJ1-3 and V is TRBV9; D may be TRBD1 (5 bases). Per the germline V gene, CDR1 is SGDLS and CDR2 is YYNGEE. The CDR3 runs 16 residues. V was pared by 4 bases and J by 0 bases, with 14 bases between. The CDR3 protein is CASSSLGGGSGNTIYF. For the CDR3, the DNA is TGTGCCAGCAGCTCCTTGGGGGGGGGCTCTGGAAACACCATATATTTT.

CDR3 sequence: CASSFTLSSYNEQFF. CDR3 nucleotides: TGTGCCAGCAGCTTTACCCTAAGCTCCTACAATGAGCAGTTCTTC. The rearrangement joins TRBV13 to TRBJ2-1, with D unresolved. Trimming shortened V by 3 bases and J by 0 bases, and 9 bases separated the two germline ends. The CDR3 spans 15 residues. The germline V gene encodes CDR1 PRHDT and CDR2 FYEKMQ (reference sequence).